Following are 7 T cell receptor beta chains from one sample sequenced in a study of T cell responses to AZD1222 COVID-19 vaccine (dated by TCRdb to about 2021). The meaning of the sample's time point label: about 28 days (+/-7) after the second vaccine dose. The library relied on the immunoSEQ multiplex PCR assay. TCRdb took over this immuneACCESS table, retaining in-frame rearrangements with V and J assigned. Such tables are incomplete; in checked studies, under half of the missing clones stem from an unresolved V gene, and the remainder is unexplained. The sample contains about 140,000 clones, approximately 90% of them found a single time. The ten most abundant clones make up more than 3% of the sample. The starting material was peripheral blood, obtained 28 days after the second AZD1222 dose. These receptors were taken from an adult who received the AZD1222 COVID-19 vaccine.

The rearrangement joins TRBV28 to TRBJ1-2; D may be TRBD1 (6 bases). CDR1 is MDHEN and CDR2 is SYDVKM in the germline V gene. V was shortened by 7 bases and J by 3 bases, with 15 bases between the two germline ends. This CDR3 comprises 14 residues. CDR3 residues: CASKPQGRDYGYTF. As DNA, the CDR3 is TGTGCCAGCAAACCCCAGGGGCGGGACTATGGCTACACCTTC.

The chain combines TRBV27 with TRBJ1-4; weak D call: TRBD1 (6 bases). The V end lost 0 bases, the J end lost 5 bases, and 22 bases lay between the germline ends. The CDR3 spans 19 residues. The germline V gene has CDR1 MNHEY and CDR2 SMNVEV (reference sequence). The DNA of the CDR3 is TGTGCCAGCAGTTTATCCCCCGGACACATAGGGACAAGAAATGAAAAACTGTTTTTT. Protein product: CASSLSPGHIGTRNEKLFF.

The chain recombines TRBV24-1 with TRBJ2-1; D not certain. V lost 2 bases to trimming and J lost 0 bases, with 13 bases between them. Germline V gives CDR1 KGHDR, CDR2 SFDVKD. The CDR3 consists of 17 residues. Written as DNA, the CDR3 is TGTGCCACCAGTGATTCCCCGGCGGTAAGCTCCTACAATGAGCAGTTCTTC. It encodes CATSDSPAVSSYNEQFF.

This chain joins TRBV7-2 and TRBJ2-5; TRBD2 matches at 12 bases. The germline CDR1 and CDR2 sequences are SGHTA and FQGNSA. Trimming at V came to 3 bases and at J to 4 bases, leaving 9 bases not matched to a gene. CDR3 length: 17 residues. CDR3 nucleotides: TGTGCCAGCAGCTTGGGGACTAGCGGGTCCCTGGGAGAGACCCAGTACTTC. Amino acid sequence: CASSLGTSGSLGETQYF.

The chain uses TRBV5-6 and TRBJ1-6; TRBD1 matches at 11 bases. With 0 bases clipped from V and 7 bases from J, the junction kept 3 bases outside the gene matches. There are 16 residues in the CDR3. Looked up from germline, CDR1 is SGHDT and CDR2 is YYEEEE. CDR3 DNA: TGTGCCAGCAGCTTGGGCGGGACAGGGGGGAATTCACCCCTCCACTTT. Translated, it gives CASSLGGTGGNSPLHF. The entire variable domain, with the rest obtained from reference TRBV5-6 and TRBJ1-6, is as follows: DAGVTQSPTHLIKTRGQQVTLRCSPKSGHDTVSWYQQALGQGPQFIFQYYEEEERQRGNFPDRFSGHQFPNYSSELNVNALLLGDSALYLCASSLGGTGGNSPLHFGNGTRLTVT.

This chain joins TRBV10-3 and TRBJ2-7; maybe TRBD1 (6 bases). Germline CDR1 and CDR2: ENHRY and SYGVKD. V shed 6 bases and J shed 2 bases, with 20 bases lying between them. The CDR3 loop spans 16 amino acids. The chain's CDR3 is CAISPTDSADAYEQYF. CDR3 sequence (DNA): TGTGCCATCAGCCCGACGGACAGTGCTGATGCCTACGAGCAGTACTTC.

V and J are TRBV18 and TRBJ1-6; TRBD1 might be the D (6 bases). This CDR3 has 15 amino acids. The germline V and J ends were trimmed by 1 base and 10 bases, with 14 bases remaining between them. CDR1 and CDR2 (germline): KGHSH, LQKENI. As DNA, the CDR3 is TGTGCCAGCTCACCACAAACAGGGTCGGAGTCACCCCTCCACTTT. It codes for CASSPQTGSESPLHF.